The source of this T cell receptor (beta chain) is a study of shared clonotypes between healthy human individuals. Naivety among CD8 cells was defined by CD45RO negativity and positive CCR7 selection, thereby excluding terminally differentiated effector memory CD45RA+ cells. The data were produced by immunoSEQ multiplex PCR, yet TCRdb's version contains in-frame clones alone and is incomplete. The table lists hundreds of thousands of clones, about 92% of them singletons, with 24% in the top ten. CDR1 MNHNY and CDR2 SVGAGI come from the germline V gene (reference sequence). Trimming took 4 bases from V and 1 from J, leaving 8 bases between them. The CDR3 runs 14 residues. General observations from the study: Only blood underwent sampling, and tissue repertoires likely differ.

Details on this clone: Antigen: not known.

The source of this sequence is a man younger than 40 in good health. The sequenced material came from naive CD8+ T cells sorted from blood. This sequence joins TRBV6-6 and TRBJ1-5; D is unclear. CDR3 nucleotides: TGTGCCAGCAGTTCTGACGAGAGCAATCAGCCCCAGCATTTT. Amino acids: CASSSDESNQPQHF.